This TCR beta chain originates from a study of a mutant IDH1 vaccine in newly diagnosed glioma (dated by TCRdb to the early 2020s). Context from the whole study: Patients received eight vaccinations in weeks 1, 3, 5, 7, 11, 15, 19 and 23, corresponding to visits V03 through V10. Of the approximately 30 treated patients, roughly 62% were male and around 40% were female, and the mean age was about 40 years. Peripheral blood was collected at six visits: V03 (baseline), V05, V07, V10, V12 and V13. Prior to enrollment, patients had been given standard therapy consisting of radiotherapy alone, temozolomide alone, or radiochemotherapy with temozolomide, with the combination given to most patients. In the chemotherapy-containing groups, vaccination started alongside temozolomide cycles, whereas in patients who had radiotherapy alone it started 4-6 weeks after radiotherapy. Longitudinal TCRB deep sequencing was performed for about two dozen treated patients wherever samples were available for exploratory analyses. Paper-wide results and their limitations: PBMC samples for TCRB deep sequencing were selected based on availability. According to the authors, sample limitations meant that analyses of patient blood samples could not be reproduced. Changes in the top peripheral T cell clonotypes picked up by TCRB sequencing did not appear to be linked to pseudoprogression. Immune responses induced by the vaccine were seen in 93.3% of patients across multiple MHC alleles.

This sample's time point label indicates: week 23, last vaccination. Each vaccine dose was 300 ug of a 20-mer mutant IDH1 peptide in Montanide, given subcutaneously with topical imiquimod. The donors had newly diagnosed IDH1-mutant astrocytomas of WHO grade 3 or 4 that showed loss of nuclear ATRX. The samples were drawn from NOA16, a multicentre, single-arm, open-label phase I trial in Germany that tested a mutant IDH1 peptide vaccine in humans for the first time. Genomic DNA for TCRB sequencing was extracted from EDTA blood using the DNeasy Blood and Tissue Kit. This clone was counted only a few times. Its antigen remains undetermined. The record has no base qualities; no much larger clone is one base away. Preparation of the library involved the immunoSEQ multiplex PCR assay. Following the manufacturer's protocol, the hsTCRB Kit was used to amplify rearranged TCR beta chain sequences. Sequencing of TCRB libraries was carried out on an Illumina MiSeq. Under the source paper's analysis protocol: The proprietary platform of the kit vendor was used for demultiplexing, trimming and gene mapping. TCRdb obtained this table from immuneACCESS and retained in-frame rearrangements with V and J assigned. These tables miss some clones; where compared with another copy, unresolved V genes account for less than half of the shortfall, and the remainder is unexplained. The V and J calls and clone size were taken over from that table, and D and trimming were inferred from the DNA. Across this sample there are 20,000 to 25,000 clones, with around 82% seen only once. The leading ten clones occupy roughly 13% of the sample.

Spanning cysteine to phenylalanine, the CDR3 consists of 14 amino acids. CDR3 DNA only is kept here, 42 bases in frame from base 1. CDR1 and CDR2 were assigned from the germline V gene (reference sequence) as GTSNPN and SVGIG. V was cut back by 0 bases and J by 7 bases, leaving a gap of 13 bases between them. This material consisted of PBMCs, taken from a glioma patient whose treatment included an IDH1 peptide vaccine. This sequence was found in a man aged 30-40 years with glioma. This sequence uses TRBV30 and TRBJ1-5; the best D guess is TRBD1, with 5 bases matching. This receptor carries the CDR3 CAWSVARVGQPQHF. The nucleotide sequence is TGTGCCTGGAGTGTCGCCAGGGTAGGACAGCCCCAGCATTTT. The full variable domain, with segments outside the CDR3 supplied by the reference TRBV30 and TRBJ1-5 proteins, appears as SQTIHQWPATLVQPVGSPLSLECTVEGTSNPNLYWYRQAAGRGLQLLFYSVGIGQISSEVPQNLSASRPQDRQFILSSKKLLLSDSGFYLCAWSVARVGQPQHFGDGTRLSIL.